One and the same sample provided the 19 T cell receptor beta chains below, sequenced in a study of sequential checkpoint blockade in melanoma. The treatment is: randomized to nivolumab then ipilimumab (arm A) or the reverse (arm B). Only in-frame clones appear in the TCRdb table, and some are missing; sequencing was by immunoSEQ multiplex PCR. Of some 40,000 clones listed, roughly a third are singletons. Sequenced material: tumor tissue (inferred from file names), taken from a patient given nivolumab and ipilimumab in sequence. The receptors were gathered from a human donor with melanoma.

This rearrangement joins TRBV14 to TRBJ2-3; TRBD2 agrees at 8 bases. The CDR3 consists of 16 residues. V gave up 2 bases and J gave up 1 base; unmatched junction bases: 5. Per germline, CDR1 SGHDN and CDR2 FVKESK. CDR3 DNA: TGTGCCAGCAGCCAAAGTCGGGGGGGCCGCACAGATACGCAGTATTTT. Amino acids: CASSQSRGGRTDTQYF. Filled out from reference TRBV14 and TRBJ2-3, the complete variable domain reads EAGVTQFPSHSVIEKGQTVTLRCDPISGHDNLYWYRRVMGKEIKFLLHFVKESKQDESGMPNNRFLAERTGGTYSTLKVQPAELEDSGVYFCASSQSRGGRTDTQYFGPGTRLTVL.

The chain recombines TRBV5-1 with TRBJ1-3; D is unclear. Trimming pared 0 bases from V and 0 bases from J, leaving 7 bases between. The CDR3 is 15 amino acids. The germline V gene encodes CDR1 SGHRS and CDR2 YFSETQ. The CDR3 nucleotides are TGCGCCAGCAGCTTGGAAGGTTACTCTGGAAACACCATATATTTT. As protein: CASSLEGYSGNTIYF.

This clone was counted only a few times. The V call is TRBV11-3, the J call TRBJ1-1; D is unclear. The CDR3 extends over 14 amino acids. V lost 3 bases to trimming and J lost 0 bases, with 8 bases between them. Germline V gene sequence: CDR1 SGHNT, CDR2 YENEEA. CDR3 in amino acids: CASSLRNMNTEAFF. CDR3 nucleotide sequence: TGTGCCAGCAGCTTGCGGAATATGAACACTGAAGCTTTCTTT.

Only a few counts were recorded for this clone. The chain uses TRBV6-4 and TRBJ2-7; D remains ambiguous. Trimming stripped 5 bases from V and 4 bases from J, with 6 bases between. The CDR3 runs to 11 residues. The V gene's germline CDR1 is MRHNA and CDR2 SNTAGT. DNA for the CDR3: TGTGCCAGCAGTTCCCTTTACGAGCAGTACTTC. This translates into CASSSLYEQYF.

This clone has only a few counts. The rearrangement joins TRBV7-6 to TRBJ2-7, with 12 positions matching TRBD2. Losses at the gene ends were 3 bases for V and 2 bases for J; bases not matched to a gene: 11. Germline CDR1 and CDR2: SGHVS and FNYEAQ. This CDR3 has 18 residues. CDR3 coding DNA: TGTGCCAGCAGCTTCGCCGACAGTTGGACTAGCGGGACCTACGAGCAGTACTTC. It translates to CASSFADSWTSGTYEQYF.

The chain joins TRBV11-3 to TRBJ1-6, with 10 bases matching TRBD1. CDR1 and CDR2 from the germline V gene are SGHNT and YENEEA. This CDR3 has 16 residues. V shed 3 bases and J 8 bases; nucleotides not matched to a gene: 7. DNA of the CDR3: TGTGCCAGCAGCTTGGTAGGTGGGACAGGGGATTCACCCCTCCACTTT. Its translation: CASSLVGGTGDSPLHF. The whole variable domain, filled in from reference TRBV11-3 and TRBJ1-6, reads EAGVVQSPRYKIIEKKQPVAFWCNPISGHNTLYWYLQNLGQGPELLIRYENEEAVDDSQLPKDRFSAERLKGVDSTLKIQPAELGDSAVYLCASSLVGGTGDSPLHFGNGTRLTVT.

The CDR3 DNA is TGTGCCTGGAGTGTAAGTAAGGGGGCGAGAACTGAAGCTTTCTTT. This gives the protein CAWSVSKGARTEAFF. V is TRBV30 and J is TRBJ1-1; 7 nucleotides line up with TRBD1. The germline V gene has CDR1 GTSNPN and CDR2 SVGIG (reference sequence). The length of the CDR3 is 15 residues. Trimming removed 0 bases from V and 5 bases from J; junction bases left unmatched: 9.

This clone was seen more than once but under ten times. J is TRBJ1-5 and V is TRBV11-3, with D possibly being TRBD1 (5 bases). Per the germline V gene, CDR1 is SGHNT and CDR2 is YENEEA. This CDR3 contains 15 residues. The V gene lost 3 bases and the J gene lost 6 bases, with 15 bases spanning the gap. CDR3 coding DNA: TGTGCCAGCAGCTTGAGCTACGGGGCATCTCAGCCCCAGCATTTT. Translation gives CASSLSYGASQPQHF.

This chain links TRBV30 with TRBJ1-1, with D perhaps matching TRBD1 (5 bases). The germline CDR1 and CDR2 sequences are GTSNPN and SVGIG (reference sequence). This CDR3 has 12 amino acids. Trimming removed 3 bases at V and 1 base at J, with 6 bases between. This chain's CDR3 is CAWSGQNTEAFF. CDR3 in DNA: TGTGCCTGGAGCGGACAGAACACTGAAGCTTTCTTT.

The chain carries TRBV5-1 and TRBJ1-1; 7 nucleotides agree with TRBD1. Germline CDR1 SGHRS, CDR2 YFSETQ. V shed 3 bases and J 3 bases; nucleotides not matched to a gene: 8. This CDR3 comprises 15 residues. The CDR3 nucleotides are TGCGCCAGCAGCTCCTCAGGGGGAGGGTACACTGAAGCTTTCTTT. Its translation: CASSSSGGGYTEAFF.

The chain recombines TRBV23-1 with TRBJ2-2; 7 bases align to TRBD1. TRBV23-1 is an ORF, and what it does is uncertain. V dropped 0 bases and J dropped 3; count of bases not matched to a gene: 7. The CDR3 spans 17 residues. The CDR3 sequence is CASSQSPRGLDTGELFF. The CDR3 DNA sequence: TGCGCCAGCAGTCAATCCCCAAGGGGGCTCGACACCGGGGAGCTGTTTTTT.

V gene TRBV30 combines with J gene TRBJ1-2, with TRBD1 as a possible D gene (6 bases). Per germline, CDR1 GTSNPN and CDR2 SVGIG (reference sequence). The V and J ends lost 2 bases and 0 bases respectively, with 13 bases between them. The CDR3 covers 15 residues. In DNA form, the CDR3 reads TGTGCCTGGAGTCCCCGGGACATTACTAACTATGGCTACACCTTC. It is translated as CAWSPRDITNYGYTF.

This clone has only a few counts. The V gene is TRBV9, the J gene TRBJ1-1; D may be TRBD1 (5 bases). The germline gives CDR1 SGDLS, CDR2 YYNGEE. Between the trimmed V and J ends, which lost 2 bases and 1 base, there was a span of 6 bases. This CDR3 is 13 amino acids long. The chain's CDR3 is CASSVDRNTEAFF. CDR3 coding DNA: TGTGCCAGCAGCGTTGACAGGAACACTGAAGCTTTCTTT. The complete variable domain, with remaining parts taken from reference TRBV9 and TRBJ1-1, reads DSGVTQTPKHLITATGQRVTLRCSPRSGDLSVYWYQQSLDQGLQFLIQYYNGEERAKGNILERFSAQQFPDLHSELNLSSLELGDSALYFCASSVDRNTEAFFGQGTRLTVV.

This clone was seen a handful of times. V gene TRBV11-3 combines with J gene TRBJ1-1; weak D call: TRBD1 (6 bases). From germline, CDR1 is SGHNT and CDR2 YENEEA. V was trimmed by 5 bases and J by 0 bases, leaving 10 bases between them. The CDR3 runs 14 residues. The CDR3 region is CASSIGQMNTEAFF. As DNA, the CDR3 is TGTGCCAGCAGCATCGGACAGATGAACACTGAAGCTTTCTTT. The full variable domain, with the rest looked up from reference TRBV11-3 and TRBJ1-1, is EAGVVQSPRYKIIEKKQPVAFWCNPISGHNTLYWYLQNLGQGPELLIRYENEEAVDDSQLPKDRFSAERLKGVDSTLKIQPAELGDSAVYLCASSIGQMNTEAFFGQGTRLTVV.

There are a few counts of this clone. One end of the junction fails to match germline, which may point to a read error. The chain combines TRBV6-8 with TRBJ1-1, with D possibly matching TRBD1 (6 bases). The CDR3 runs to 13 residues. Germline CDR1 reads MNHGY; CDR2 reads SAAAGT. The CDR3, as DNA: TGTGCCAGTACCGCGGGACATAACATTGAAGCTTTCTTT. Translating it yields CASTAGHNIEAFF.

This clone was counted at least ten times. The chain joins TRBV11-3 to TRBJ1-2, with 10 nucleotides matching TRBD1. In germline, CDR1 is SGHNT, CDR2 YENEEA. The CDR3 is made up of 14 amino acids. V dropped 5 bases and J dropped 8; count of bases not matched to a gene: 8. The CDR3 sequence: CASSRRGTGDGYTF. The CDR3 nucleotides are TGTGCCAGCAGCCGAAGGGGGACAGGGGACGGCTACACCTTC.

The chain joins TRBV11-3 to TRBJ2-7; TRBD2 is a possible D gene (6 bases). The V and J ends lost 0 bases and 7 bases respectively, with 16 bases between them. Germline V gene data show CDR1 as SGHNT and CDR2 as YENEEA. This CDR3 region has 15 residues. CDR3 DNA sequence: TGTGCCAGCAGCTTAGACGAGACTAGAGGGTGGGAGCAGTACTTC. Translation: CASSLDETRGWEQYF.

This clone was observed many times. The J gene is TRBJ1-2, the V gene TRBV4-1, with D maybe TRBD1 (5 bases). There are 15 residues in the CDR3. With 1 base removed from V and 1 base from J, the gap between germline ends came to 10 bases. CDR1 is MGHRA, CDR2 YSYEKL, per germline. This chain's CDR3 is CASSQAGTGNYGYTF. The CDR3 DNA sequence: TGCGCCAGCAGCCAAGCAGGGACCGGTAACTATGGCTACACCTTC.

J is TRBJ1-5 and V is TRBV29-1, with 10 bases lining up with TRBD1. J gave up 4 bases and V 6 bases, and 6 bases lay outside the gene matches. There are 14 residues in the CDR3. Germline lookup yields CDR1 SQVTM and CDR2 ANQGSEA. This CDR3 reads CSVAPGQGNQPQHF. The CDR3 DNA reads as TGCAGCGTCGCCCCGGGACAGGGGAATCAGCCCCAGCATTTT.